The next 24 T cell receptor beta chains were all read from a single sample in a study of human CD8 memory T cell subsets. Production of TCR beta libraries used UMI-labeled 5' RACE as the method. TCRdb re-analyzed the 5' RACE reads; it lists each CDR3 protein once, without DNA. The sample data list around 11,000 distinct CDR3 sequences. Input material: CD8+ T cells from PBMCs. Every receptor here comes from a human donor in good health.

The chain has TRBV2 and TRBJ2-3; there is no DNA to check the TCRdb D call of TRBD2. CDR1 and CDR2 from the germline V gene are SNHLY and FYNNEI. The CDR3 length is 18 residues. CDR3 region: CASSEGVGEGRSTDTQYF.

The rearrangement links TRBV28 to TRBJ2-7; the TCRdb call, TRBD1, lacks DNA for checking. Germline V gives CDR1 MDHEN, CDR2 SYDVKM. The CDR3 runs to 14 residues. CDR3: CASTPSGTGVEQYF.

By frequency, this clonotype is medium-sized. The chain has TRBV29-1 and TRBJ1-3; checking the TCRdb D call of TRBD1 is not possible without DNA. The CDR3 loop spans 14 amino acids. Germline V gene sequence: CDR1 SQVTM, CDR2 ANQGSEA. CDR3 sequence reads: CSVVGADIGNTIYF.

This chain uses TRBV7-9 with TRBJ2-7; the TRBD1 assignment by TCRdb is unverifiable without DNA. CDR3 length: 14 amino acids. Germline values: CDR1 SEHNR, CDR2 FQNEAQ (reference sequence). CDR3 amino acids: CASSLTGGHYEQYF.

The chain employs TRBV19 and TRBJ1-5; TCRdb indicates TRBD1, and absent DNA this call remains unverified. The CDR3 consists of 16 residues. Germline assignment: CDR1 LNHDA and CDR2 SQIVND (reference sequence). CDR3 sequence reads: CASSTPEPDSNQPQHF.

The V call is TRBV11-2, the J call TRBJ2-1; TCRdb calls TRBD2, which cannot be checked without DNA. There are 15 residues in the CDR3. Looked up from germline, CDR1 is SGHAT and CDR2 is FQNNGV. This CDR3 is CASSLAADTYNEQFF.

The chain recombines TRBV20-1 with TRBJ2-7. Germline lookup yields CDR1 DFQATT and CDR2 SNEGSKA (reference sequence). The CDR3 is made up of 14 amino acids. The CDR3 is CSATGGDTPYEQYF.

The CDR3 is CASRTGGYEQYF. The chain has TRBV2 and TRBJ2-7; the D call of TRBD1 rests on TCRdb alone, since no DNA is present to check it. Germline V gene lookup returns CDR1 SNHLY and CDR2 FYNNEI. This CDR3 contains 12 residues.

The V gene is TRBV28, the J gene TRBJ2-7. CDR1 is MDHEN and CDR2 is SYDVKM in the germline V gene. This CDR3 has 13 residues. The CDR3 spells CASSPDTSYEQYF.

The J gene is TRBJ2-1, the V gene TRBV28; TCRdb selects TRBD2, and the lack of DNA leaves this call unchecked. Germline V gene lookup returns CDR1 MDHEN and CDR2 SYDVKM. There are 19 residues in the CDR3. The CDR3 here is CASSSPLLQRGGKRNEQFF.

V is TRBV5-4 and J is TRBJ2-7. CDR1 SGHNT and CDR2 YYREEE come from the germline V gene (reference sequence). The CDR3 totals 14 residues. The CDR3: CASSLRDSDYEQYF.

This chain links TRBV4-2 with TRBJ2-7. The germline V gene encodes CDR1 LGHNA and CDR2 YNFKEQ. This CDR3 comprises 14 residues. The CDR3 is CASSQEAYSYEQYF.

The chain carries TRBV30 and TRBJ2-7; TCRdb lists TRBD1, though no DNA is available to test this call. The CDR3 is 14 residues long. Germline V lookup: CDR1 GTSNPN, CDR2 SVGIG (reference sequence). The CDR3 is CAWTAGQAQYEQYF.

V gene TRBV6-2 or TRBV6-3 combines with J gene TRBJ2-7; TCRdb's D call, TRBD1, is unchecked because there is no DNA. CDR3 size: 18 residues. Germline CDR1 reads MNHEY; CDR2 reads SVGEGT. The CDR3 protein is CASSSGTGGPFDSMEQYF.

This rearrangement joins TRBV4-3 to TRBJ2-1; TCRdb selects TRBD2, and the lack of DNA leaves this call unchecked. CDR3 length: 16 residues. Germline V gene sequence: CDR1 LGHNA, CDR2 YSLEER. The CDR3 loop is CASSQDRGSGRNEQFF.

This clonotype is called medium-sized based on its frequency. V usage is TRBV28 and J usage is TRBJ1-4. CDR3 length equals 17 residues. Germline CDR1 reads MDHEN; CDR2 reads SYDVKM. CDR3 region: CASSLLYGIATNEKLFF.

The chain carries TRBV27 and TRBJ2-7; checking the TCRdb D call of TRBD1 is not possible without DNA. Germline V gene data show CDR1 as MNHEY and CDR2 as SMNVEV (reference sequence). This CDR3 has 15 residues. CDR3 residues: CASSFTGGETYEQYF.

This clonotype registers medium-sized by frequency. V and J are TRBV19 and TRBJ2-1; TCRdb's assignment of TRBD1 cannot be checked, as there is no DNA. Germline V lookup: CDR1 LNHDA, CDR2 SQIVND (reference sequence). The CDR3 consists of 13 residues. CDR3: CAVGGTSYNEQFF.

V is TRBV5-1 and J is TRBJ1-1; checking the TCRdb D call of TRBD1 is not possible without DNA. The germline CDR1 and CDR2 sequences are SGHRS and YFSETQ. The CDR3 has 15 residues. The CDR3 reads CASSDGSSMNTEAFF.

This chain joins TRBV15 and TRBJ2-3. Germline V gene data show CDR1 as LNHNV and CDR2 as YYDKDF (reference sequence). This CDR3 contains 14 residues. CDR3: CATSKEESADTQYF.

Its frequency marks this clonotype as medium-sized. The V call is TRBV29-1, the J call TRBJ1-3; as DNA is missing, the TRBD1 call by TCRdb cannot be tested. CDR3 length equals 13 residues. The germline V gene has CDR1 SQVTM and CDR2 ANQGSEA. Here the CDR3 reads CSVLGQAGNTIYF.

V and J are TRBV2 and TRBJ2-1; checking the TCRdb D call of TRBD2 is not possible without DNA. In germline, CDR1 is SNHLY, CDR2 FYNNEI. The CDR3 covers 16 residues. CDR3 amino acids: CASSDFGLAIYNEQFF.

This clonotype ranks as medium-sized (0.01 to 0.1%) in terms of frequency. The chain combines TRBV25-1 with TRBJ2-4. CDR3 length equals 13 residues. Germline-derived CDR1 and CDR2 are MGHDK and SYGVNS. The CDR3 is CASSDLGTNIQYF.

The rearrangement joins TRBV4-3 to TRBJ2-2; TCRdb returns TRBD2, unconfirmable since there is no DNA. CDR1 is LGHNA and CDR2 is YSLEER in the germline V gene. The CDR3 has 18 residues. CDR3 region: CASSQDLIAGANTGELFF.